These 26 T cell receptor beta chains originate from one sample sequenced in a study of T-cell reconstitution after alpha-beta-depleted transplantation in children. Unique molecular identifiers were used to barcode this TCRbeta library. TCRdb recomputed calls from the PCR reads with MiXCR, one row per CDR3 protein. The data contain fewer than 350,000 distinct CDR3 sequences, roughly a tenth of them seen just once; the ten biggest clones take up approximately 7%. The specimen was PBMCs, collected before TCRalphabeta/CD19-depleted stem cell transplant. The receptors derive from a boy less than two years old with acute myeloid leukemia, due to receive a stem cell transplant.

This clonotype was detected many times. CDR3 nucleotide sequence: TGCAGCGTGGATCGCGGGGCCGGGACAGGGGCGACAGATACGCAGTATTTT. Protein product: CSVDRGAGTGATDTQYF. This chain uses TRBV29-1 with TRBJ2-3; 10 bases align to TRBD1. The V gene end was trimmed by 6 bases and the J gene end by 3 bases; junction bases not matched to a gene: 15. Germline V CDR1 and CDR2: SQVTM, ANQGSEA. The CDR3 spans 17 residues.

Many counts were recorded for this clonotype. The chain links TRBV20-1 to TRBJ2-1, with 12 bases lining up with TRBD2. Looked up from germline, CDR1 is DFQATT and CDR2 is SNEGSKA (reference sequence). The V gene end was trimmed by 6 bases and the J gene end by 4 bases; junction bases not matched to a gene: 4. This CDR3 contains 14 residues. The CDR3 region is CSAIGTSGYNEQFF. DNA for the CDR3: TGCAGTGCAATCGGGACTAGCGGGTACAATGAGCAGTTCTTC.

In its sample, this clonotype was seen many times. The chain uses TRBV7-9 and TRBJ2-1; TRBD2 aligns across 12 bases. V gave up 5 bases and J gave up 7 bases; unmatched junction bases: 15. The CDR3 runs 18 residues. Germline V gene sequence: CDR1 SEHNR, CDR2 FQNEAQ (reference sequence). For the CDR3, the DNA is TGTGCCAGCAGCACTCTAGCGGGAGGGCCCCTGTACAGAAATGAGCAGTTCTTC. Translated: CASSTLAGGPLYRNEQFF.

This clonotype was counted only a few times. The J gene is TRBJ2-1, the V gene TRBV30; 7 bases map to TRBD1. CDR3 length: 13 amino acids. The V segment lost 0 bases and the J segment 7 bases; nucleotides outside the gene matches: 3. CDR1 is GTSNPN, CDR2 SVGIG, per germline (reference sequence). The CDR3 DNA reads TGTGCCTGGAGTGTACTACAGGGGAATGAGCAGTTCTTC. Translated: CAWSVLQGNEQFF.

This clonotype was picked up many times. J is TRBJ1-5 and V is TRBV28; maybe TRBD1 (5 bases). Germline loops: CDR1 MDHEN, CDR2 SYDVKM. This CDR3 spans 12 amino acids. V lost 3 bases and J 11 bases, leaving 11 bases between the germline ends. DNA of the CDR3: TGTGCCAGCAGTTTCCGGGGGAGGACCCAGCATTTT. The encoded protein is CASSFRGRTQHF.

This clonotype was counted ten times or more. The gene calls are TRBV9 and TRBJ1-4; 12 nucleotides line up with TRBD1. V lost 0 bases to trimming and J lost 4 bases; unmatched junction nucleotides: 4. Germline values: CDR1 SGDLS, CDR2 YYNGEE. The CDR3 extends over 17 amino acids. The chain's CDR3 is CASSVEGQGAHNEKLFF. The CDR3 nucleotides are TGTGCCAGCAGCGTAGAGGGACAGGGGGCGCATAATGAAAAACTGTTTTTT.

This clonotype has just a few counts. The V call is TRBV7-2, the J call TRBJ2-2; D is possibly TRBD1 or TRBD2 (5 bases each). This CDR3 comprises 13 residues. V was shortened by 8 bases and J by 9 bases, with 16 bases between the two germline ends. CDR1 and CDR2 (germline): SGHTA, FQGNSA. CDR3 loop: CASRPLGTWELFF. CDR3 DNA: TGTGCCAGCCGACCCCTGGGGACCTGGGAGCTGTTTTTT.

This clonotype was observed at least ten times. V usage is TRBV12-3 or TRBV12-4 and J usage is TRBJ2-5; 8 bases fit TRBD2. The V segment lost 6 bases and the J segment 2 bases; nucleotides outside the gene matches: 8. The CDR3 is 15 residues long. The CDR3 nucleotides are TGTGCCAGCAGCCCGGGACTAGGGGAGCAAGAGACCCAGTACTTC. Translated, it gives CASSPGLGEQETQYF.

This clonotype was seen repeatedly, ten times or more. CDR3 sequence reads: CASSFSPSGGVNEQFF. As DNA, the CDR3 is TGTGCCAGCAGTTTCTCTCCTAGCGGGGGGGTCAATGAGCAGTTCTTC. This sequence joins TRBV28 and TRBJ2-1; TRBD2 agrees at 12 bases. Germline loops: CDR1 MDHEN, CDR2 SYDVKM. This CDR3 has 16 amino acids. J was trimmed by 6 bases and V by 3 bases; bases with no gene match: 6.

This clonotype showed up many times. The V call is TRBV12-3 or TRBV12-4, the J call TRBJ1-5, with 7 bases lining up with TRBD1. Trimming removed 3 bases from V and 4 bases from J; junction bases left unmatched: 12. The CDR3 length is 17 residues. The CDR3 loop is CASSFWDTGVSNQPQHF. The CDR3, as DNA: TGTGCCAGCAGTTTTTGGGATACAGGGGTCAGTAATCAGCCCCAGCATTTT.

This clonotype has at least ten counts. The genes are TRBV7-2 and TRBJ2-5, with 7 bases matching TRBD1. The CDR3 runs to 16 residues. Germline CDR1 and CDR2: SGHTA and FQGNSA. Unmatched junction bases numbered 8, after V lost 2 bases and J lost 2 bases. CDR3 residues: CASSLTGQTKQETQYF. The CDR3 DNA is TGTGCCAGCAGCTTAACGGGACAGACGAAACAAGAGACCCAGTACTTC.

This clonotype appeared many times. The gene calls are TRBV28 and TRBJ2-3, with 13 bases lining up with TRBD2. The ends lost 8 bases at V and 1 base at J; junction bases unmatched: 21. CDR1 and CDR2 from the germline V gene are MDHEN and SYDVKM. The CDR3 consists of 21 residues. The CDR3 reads CASGPHVPTSGRVQRTDTQYF. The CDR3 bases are TGTGCCAGCGGACCTCACGTACCTACTAGCGGGAGGGTCCAGCGCACAGATACGCAGTATTTT.

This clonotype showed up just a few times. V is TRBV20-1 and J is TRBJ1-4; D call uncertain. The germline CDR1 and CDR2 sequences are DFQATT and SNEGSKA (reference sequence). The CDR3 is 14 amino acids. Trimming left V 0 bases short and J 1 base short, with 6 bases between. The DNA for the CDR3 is TGCAGTGCTAGAGAAGGGATAACTAATGAAAAACTGTTTTTT. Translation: CSAREGITNEKLFF.

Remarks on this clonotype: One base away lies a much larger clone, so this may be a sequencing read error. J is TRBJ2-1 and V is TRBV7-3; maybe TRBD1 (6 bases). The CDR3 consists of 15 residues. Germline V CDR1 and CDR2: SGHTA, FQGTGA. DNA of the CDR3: TGTGCCAGCAGCTTAACGGGACACATATACAATGAGCATTTCTTC. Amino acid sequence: CASSLTGHIYNEHFF.

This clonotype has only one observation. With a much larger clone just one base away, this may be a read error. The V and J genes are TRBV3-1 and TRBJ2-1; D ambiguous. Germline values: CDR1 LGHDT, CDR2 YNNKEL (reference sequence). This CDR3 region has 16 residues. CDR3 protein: CASSLTTPSSYNGQFF. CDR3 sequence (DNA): TGTGCCAGCAGCCTGACGACTCCCAGCTCCTACAATGGGCAGTTCTTC.

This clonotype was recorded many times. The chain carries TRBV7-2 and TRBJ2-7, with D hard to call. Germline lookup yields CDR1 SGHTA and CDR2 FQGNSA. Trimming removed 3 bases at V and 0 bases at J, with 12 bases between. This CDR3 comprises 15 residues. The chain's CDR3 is CASSFQGPISYEQYF. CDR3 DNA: TGTGCCAGCAGCTTTCAAGGGCCCATCTCCTACGAGCAGTACTTC.

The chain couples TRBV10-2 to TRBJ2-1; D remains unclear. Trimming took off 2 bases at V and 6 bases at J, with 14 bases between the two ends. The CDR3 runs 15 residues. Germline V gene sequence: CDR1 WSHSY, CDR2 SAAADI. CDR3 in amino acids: CASSEPPGRGNEQFF. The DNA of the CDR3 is TGCGCCAGCAGTGAGCCCCCAGGTCGAGGCAATGAGCAGTTCTTC.

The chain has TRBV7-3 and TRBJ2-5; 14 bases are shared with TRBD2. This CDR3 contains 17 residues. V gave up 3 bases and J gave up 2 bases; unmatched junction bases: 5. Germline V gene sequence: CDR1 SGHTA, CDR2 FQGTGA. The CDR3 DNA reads TGTGCCAGCAGCTTGGGACTAGCGGGAGTTGGGCAAGAGACCCAGTACTTC. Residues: CASSLGLAGVGQETQYF. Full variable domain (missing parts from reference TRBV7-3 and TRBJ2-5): GAGVSQTPSNKVTEKGKYVELRCDPISGHTALYWYRQSLGQGPEFLIYFQGTGAADDSGLPNDRFFAVRPEGSVSTLKIQRTERGDSAVYLCASSLGLAGVGQETQYFGPGTRLLVL.

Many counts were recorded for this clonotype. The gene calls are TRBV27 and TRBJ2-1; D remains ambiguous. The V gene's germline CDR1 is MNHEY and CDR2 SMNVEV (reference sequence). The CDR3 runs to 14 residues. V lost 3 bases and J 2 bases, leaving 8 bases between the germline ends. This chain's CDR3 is CASSFGETYNEQFF. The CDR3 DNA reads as TGTGCCAGCAGTTTTGGAGAGACCTACAATGAGCAGTTCTTC.

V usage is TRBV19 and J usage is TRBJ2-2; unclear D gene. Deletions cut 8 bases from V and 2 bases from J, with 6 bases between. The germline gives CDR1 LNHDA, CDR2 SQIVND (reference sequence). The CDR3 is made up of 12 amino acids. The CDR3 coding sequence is TGTGCCAGTCAGGTCAACACCGGGGAGCTGTTTTTT. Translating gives CASQVNTGELFF.

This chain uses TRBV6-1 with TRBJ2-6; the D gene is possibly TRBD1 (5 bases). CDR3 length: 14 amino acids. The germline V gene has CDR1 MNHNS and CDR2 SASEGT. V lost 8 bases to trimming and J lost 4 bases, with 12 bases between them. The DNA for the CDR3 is TGTGCCAGCCTCGACAGAGCCGGGGCCAACGTCCTGACTTTC. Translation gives CASLDRAGANVLTF.

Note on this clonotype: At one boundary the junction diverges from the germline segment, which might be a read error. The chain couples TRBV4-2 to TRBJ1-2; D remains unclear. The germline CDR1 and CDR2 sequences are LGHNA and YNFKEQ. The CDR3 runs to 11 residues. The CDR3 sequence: CASSPGQLCSF. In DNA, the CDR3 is TGTGCCAGCAGCCCCGGGCAGCTCTGCTCCTTC.

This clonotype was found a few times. CDR3 DNA: TGCGCCAGCAGCCAAGTCGGGGGCTACGAGCAGTACTTC. Encoded protein: CASSQVGGYEQYF. The chain carries TRBV4-1 and TRBJ2-7, with D possibly matching TRBD2 (6 bases). This CDR3 region has 13 residues. The germline gives CDR1 MGHRA, CDR2 YSYEKL. V was cut by 1 base and J by 3 bases, with 7 bases left in between.

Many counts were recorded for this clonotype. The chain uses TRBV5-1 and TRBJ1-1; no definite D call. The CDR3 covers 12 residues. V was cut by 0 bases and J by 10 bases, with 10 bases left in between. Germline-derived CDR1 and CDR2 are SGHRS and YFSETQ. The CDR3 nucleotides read TGCGCCAGCAGCTTGGATCGCGGGGTAGCTTTCTTT. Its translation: CASSLDRGVAFF.

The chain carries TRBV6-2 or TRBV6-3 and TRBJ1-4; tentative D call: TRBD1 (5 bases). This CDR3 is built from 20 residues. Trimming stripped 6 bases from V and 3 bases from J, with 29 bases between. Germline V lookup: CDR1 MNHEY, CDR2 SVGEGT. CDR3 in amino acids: CASSAGRRGWTGGANEKLFF. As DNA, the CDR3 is TGTGCCAGCAGCGCCGGGCGGCGGGGTTGGACGGGGGGGGCTAATGAAAAACTGTTTTTT.

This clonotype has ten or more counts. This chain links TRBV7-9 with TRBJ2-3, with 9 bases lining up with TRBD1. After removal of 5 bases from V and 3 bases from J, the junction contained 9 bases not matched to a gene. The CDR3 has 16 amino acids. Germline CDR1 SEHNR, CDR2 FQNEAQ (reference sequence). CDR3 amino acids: CASSHVPGQGTDTQYF. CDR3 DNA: TGTGCCAGCAGCCATGTTCCGGGACAGGGTACAGATACGCAGTATTTT.